The 19 T cell receptor beta chains reported below all come from one sample, sequenced in a study of Ad26.COV2.S vaccination and SARS-CoV-2 variants. Data came from immunoSEQ multiplex PCR; TCRdb stores just in-frame clones and leaves some out. The sample shows about 680,000 clones, roughly nine tenths of them seen only once. Treatment here: some 19 received Ad26.COV2.S at low or high dose, single or two shots; 5 received placebo; per-sample allocation not given. The samples date from day 63 after the first vaccine or placebo injection. This material consisted of peripheral blood, taken in a trial of Ad26.COV2.S vaccine versus placebo. The receptors originated from a person between 18 and 65 years old who received the Ad26.COV2.S COVID-19 vaccine or a placebo.

The rearrangement links TRBV4-3 to TRBJ1-2; the D gene is possibly TRBD1 (6 bases). V was cut by 0 bases and J by 9 bases, with 17 bases left in between. This CDR3 contains 15 residues. Germline lookup yields CDR1 LGHNA and CDR2 YSLEER. The CDR3 here is CASSQDVGTGKSYTF. The CDR3, as DNA: TGCGCCAGCAGCCAAGATGTGGGAACAGGGAAAAGCTACACCTTC.

This clone was seen only once. V and J are TRBV3-1 (or the pseudogene TRBV3-2) and TRBJ1-2; D perhaps matches TRBD1 (6 bases). V was cut by 4 bases and J by 6 bases, with 15 bases left in between. The CDR3 totals 14 residues. Germline loops: CDR1 LGHDT, CDR2 YNNKEL (reference sequence). The CDR3 here is CASSPAGGAHGYTF. The CDR3 nucleotides read TGTGCCAGCAGCCCGGCGGGGGGGGCCCATGGCTACACCTTC.

The chain has TRBV19 and TRBJ1-2; D ambiguous. V was cut by 2 bases and J by 8 bases, with 12 bases left in between. This CDR3 is built from 13 residues. Germline CDR1 and CDR2: LNHDA and SQIVND (reference sequence). For the CDR3, the DNA is TGTGCCAGTAGTATAAGAACCCCGGGCGGCTACACCTTC. The encoded protein is CASSIRTPGGYTF.

The chain links TRBV5-1 to TRBJ1-3; maybe TRBD1 (6 bases). Trimming pared 0 bases from V and 2 bases from J, leaving 12 bases between. The CDR3 is made up of 16 amino acids. Germline V gene sequence: CDR1 SGHRS, CDR2 YFSETQ. CDR3 nucleotide sequence: TGCGCCAGCAGCTTGGAAGTTGGGGGCGCTGGAAACACCATATATTTT. Translated, it gives CASSLEVGGAGNTIYF.

This chain links TRBV11-2 with TRBJ2-1; 7 bases are a match to TRBD1. CDR1 and CDR2 (germline): SGHAT, FQNNGV. The V and J ends lost 5 bases and 10 bases, in that order; junction bases with no gene match: 5. CDR3 length equals 12 residues. The CDR3 sequence: CASSPTGYEQFF. CDR3 sequence (DNA): TGTGCCAGCAGCCCGACAGGGTACGAGCAGTTCTTC.

This chain uses TRBV7-2 with TRBJ1-2, with TRBD1 identical over 9 bases. In germline, CDR1 is SGHTA, CDR2 FQGNSA. Trimming took 2 bases from V and 7 from J; bases not matched to a gene: 11. CDR3 length equals 16 residues. CDR3: CASSLRGDRADFGYTF. Written as DNA, the CDR3 is TGTGCCAGCAGCTTAAGGGGGGACAGGGCCGATTTTGGCTACACCTTC.

Concerning this clone itself: Distinct nucleotide sequences in the sample also encode this CDR3. Here the CDR3 DNA reads TGTGCCAGCTCACCGGACGGAGAGGGAAACACCATATATTTT. It codes for CASSPDGEGNTIYF. The rearrangement joins TRBV18 to TRBJ1-3; D gene uncertain. Germline V CDR1 and CDR2: KGHSH, LQKENI. The CDR3 spans 14 residues. V was trimmed by 3 bases and J by 4 bases, leaving 10 bases between them.

This chain uses TRBV21-1 with TRBJ2-7. TRBV21-1 is assigned pseudogene status. The CDR3 runs 14 residues. This CDR3 reads CASSNLGSSYEQYF. DNA of the CDR3: TGTGCCAGCAGCAATCTTGGAAGCTCCTACGAGCAGTACTTC.

V usage is TRBV9 and J usage is TRBJ2-3; D gene unclear. Germline V CDR1 and CDR2: SGDLS, YYNGEE. The CDR3 covers 13 residues. V lost 0 bases and J 4 bases, leaving 6 bases between the germline ends. The CDR3: CASSVATPDTQYF. The DNA for the CDR3 is TGTGCCAGCAGCGTAGCTACCCCAGATACGCAGTATTTT.

The chain has TRBV2 and TRBJ2-7; D gene unclear. The CDR3 loop spans 11 amino acids. V lost 0 bases and J lost 12, with 9 bases in between. CDR1 and CDR2 (germline): SNHLY, FYNNEI. DNA for the CDR3: TGTGCCAGCAGTGAAGCGCTTGGGTTGTACTTC. The encoded protein is CASSEALGLYF.

The genes are TRBV19 and TRBJ1-4, with 7 bases identical to TRBD1. CDR1 and CDR2 (germline): LNHDA, SQIVND (reference sequence). J gave up 0 bases and V 8 bases, and 6 bases lay outside the gene matches. The CDR3 sequence is 15 residues long. This chain's CDR3 is CASSGQVATNEKLFF. The CDR3 DNA reads as TGTGCCAGTTCTGGACAGGTGGCAACTAATGAAAAACTGTTTTTT.

The chain recombines TRBV7-2 with TRBJ1-1; D is undetermined. Deletions cut 1 base from V and 3 bases from J, with 9 bases between. The germline V gene has CDR1 SGHTA and CDR2 FQGNSA. The CDR3 covers 14 residues. The CDR3: CASSLVGSDTEAFF. Written as DNA, the CDR3 is TGTGCCAGCAGCTTAGTAGGGAGTGACACTGAAGCTTTCTTT. The whole variable domain, filled in from reference TRBV7-2 and TRBJ1-1, reads GAGVSQSPSNKVTEKGKDVELRCDPISGHTALYWYRQSLGQGLEFLIYFQGNSAPDKSGLPSDRFSAERTGGSVSTLTIQRTQQEDSAVYLCASSLVGSDTEAFFGQGTRLTVV.

V usage is TRBV27 and J usage is TRBJ2-7; 8 nucleotides agree with TRBD1. Germline V lookup: CDR1 MNHEY, CDR2 SMNVEV (reference sequence). This CDR3 is built from 15 residues. The V gene end was trimmed by 2 bases and the J gene end by 3 bases; junction bases not matched to a gene: 6. CDR3 loop: CASSLKGDRGYEQYF. CDR3 DNA sequence: TGTGCCAGCAGTTTAAAGGGCGACAGGGGCTACGAGCAGTACTTC.

The chain joins TRBV13 to TRBJ1-2; 9 bases match TRBD1. Trimming cost V 3 bases and J 4 bases; bases outside gene matches: 3. The CDR3 consists of 14 residues. The V gene's germline CDR1 is PRHDT and CDR2 FYEKMQ (reference sequence). CDR3 sequence reads: CASSFETGGYGYTF. The CDR3 nucleotides read TGTGCCAGCAGCTTTGAGACAGGGGGCTATGGCTACACCTTC.

This clone was detected only a few times. V gene TRBV10-1 combines with J gene TRBJ1-1, with D uncertain. The germline V gene encodes CDR1 WNHNN and CDR2 SYGVQD (reference sequence). This CDR3 comprises 14 residues. V was cut by 0 bases and J by 5 bases, with 10 bases left in between. CDR3 sequence reads: CASSESSVTTEAFF. The CDR3 nucleotides read TGCGCCAGCAGTGAGTCGTCGGTTACGACTGAAGCTTTCTTT.

This chain links TRBV3-1 (or the pseudogene TRBV3-2) with TRBJ2-7; D gene ambiguous. Germline assignment: CDR1 LGHDT and CDR2 YNNKEL (reference sequence). The CDR3 loop spans 16 amino acids. V lost 2 bases, J lost 0 bases, and 14 bases lay in between. The CDR3 region is CASSQSPTRSSYEQYF. DNA of the CDR3: TGTGCCAGCAGCCAAAGCCCCACCAGGAGCTCCTACGAGCAGTACTTC.

This chain uses TRBV12-3 or TRBV12-4 with TRBJ1-1; D is unresolved. V was clipped by 3 bases and J by 8 bases, with 7 bases between them. CDR3 size: 11 residues. In DNA form, the CDR3 reads TGTGCCAGCAGTTTTAGGCGGGAAGCTTTCTTT. This gives the protein CASSFRREAFF.

The rearrangement links TRBV27 to TRBJ2-1; D remains ambiguous. Germline-derived CDR1 and CDR2 are MNHEY and SMNVEV (reference sequence). Trimming took 3 bases from V and 1 from J, leaving 13 bases between them. The CDR3 is made up of 16 amino acids. CDR3 nucleotide sequence: TGTGCCAGCAGTTTCGTAATGGGTGGATCCTACAATGAGCAGTTCTTC. It translates to CASSFVMGGSYNEQFF.

V is TRBV3-1 (or the pseudogene TRBV3-2) and J is TRBJ2-1; 14 bases are shared with TRBD2. Germline values: CDR1 LGHDT, CDR2 YNNKEL (reference sequence). V trimming: 2 bases; J trimming: 15 bases; junction bases outside the gene matches: 6. CDR3 length: 14 residues. The CDR3 loop is CASSQTGTSGSRFF. CDR3 DNA sequence: TGTGCCAGCAGCCAAACCGGGACTAGCGGGAGCCGGTTCTTC.